Shown below are 13 T cell receptor beta chains from a single sample sequenced in a study of blood T cell repertoires in COVID-19. This table comes from immunoSEQ multiplex PCR, and its TCRdb copy is limited to in-frame clones, with some not included. The table records a few hundred thousand clones, roughly 84% of them present only once. Sequencing was done on a sample of PBMCs or T cells enriched from blood (not recorded which). Receptors originate from a woman in her 30s who had recovered from COVID-19.

The V call is TRBV6-5, the J call TRBJ2-7; a weak D match, TRBD2 (5 bases). The length of the CDR3 is 13 residues. The germline gives CDR1 MNHEY, CDR2 SVGAGI. The ends were cut back, 5 bases at V and 8 bases at J, with 16 bases in the middle. The CDR3 DNA is TGTGCCAGCAGTCTCCGACGCGGGCAGCAGCAGTACTTC. Translated, it gives CASSLRRGQQQYF.

This clone was seen more than once but under ten times. V is TRBV28 and J is TRBJ2-1, with 9 positions matching TRBD2. Germline values: CDR1 MDHEN, CDR2 SYDVKM. The V and J ends lost 7 bases and 2 bases, in that order; junction bases with no gene match: 6. The length of the CDR3 is 15 residues. The CDR3, as DNA: TGTGCCAGCATCGTTAGCGGGAGTACCTACAATGAGCAGTTCTTC. Translation gives CASIVSGSTYNEQFF.

This chain joins TRBV10-3 and TRBJ1-2; 7 nucleotides agree with TRBD1. The junction had 2 bases not matched to a gene; V was cut back by 4 bases and J by 0 bases. Germline V lookup: CDR1 ENHRY, CDR2 SYGVKD. CDR3 length: 14 residues. In DNA form, the CDR3 reads TGTGCCATCAGTGGGACAGGTTCTAACTATGGCTACACCTTC. Translated, it gives CAISGTGSNYGYTF.

This chain links TRBV5-1 with TRBJ2-2, with 7 bases identical to TRBD1. V was clipped by 1 base and J by 4 bases; unmatched bases: 4. The CDR3 sequence is 15 residues long. Germline CDR1 and CDR2: SGHRS and YFSETQ. The CDR3 is CASSLTGAATGELFF. CDR3 in DNA: TGCGCCAGCAGCTTGACAGGGGCGGCCACCGGGGAGCTGTTTTTT.

This chain joins TRBV27 and TRBJ1-1, with D perhaps matching TRBD1 (5 bases). Germline loops: CDR1 MNHEY, CDR2 SMNVEV (reference sequence). The V end lost 2 bases, the J end lost 2 bases, and 15 bases lay between the germline ends. The CDR3 sequence is 16 residues long. CDR3 region: CASSLQGHGLNTEAFF. In DNA form, the CDR3 reads TGTGCCAGCAGTTTACAGGGCCATGGCTTAAACACTGAAGCTTTCTTT.

The chain carries TRBV14 and TRBJ2-7; TRBD2 matches at 14 bases. Germline lookup yields CDR1 SGHDN and CDR2 FVKESK. The CDR3 loop spans 17 amino acids. J lost 5 bases, V lost 1 base, and 7 bases had no gene match. CDR3 bases: TGTGCCAGCAGCCAAGGGGGGGGACTAGCGGGAGTGAACGAGCAGTACTTC. Translation gives CASSQGGGLAGVNEQYF.

Written as DNA, the CDR3 is TGTGCCAGTAGTATAGGAGGCGGGAGGGCGAACACCGGGGAGCTGTTTTTT. It codes for CASSIGGGRANTGELFF. The V and J genes are TRBV19 and TRBJ2-2, with TRBD2 matching over 9 bases. The CDR3 spans 17 residues. V shed 1 base and J 0 bases; nucleotides not matched to a gene: 3. The germline CDR1 and CDR2 sequences are LNHDA and SQIVND (reference sequence).

V is TRBV7-9 and J is TRBJ2-3; D possibly corresponds to TRBD2 (6 bases). Trimming pared 1 base from V and 1 base from J, leaving 12 bases between. The CDR3 has 16 residues. Germline CDR1 reads SEHNR; CDR2 reads FQNEAQ (reference sequence). CDR3 in amino acids: CASSLGRVAGTDTQYF. The CDR3 nucleotides read TGTGCCAGCAGCTTAGGGAGGGTAGCGGGCACAGATACGCAGTATTTT.

This clone was seen a single time. The chain combines TRBV27 with TRBJ2-7; the match to TRBD1 covers 7 bases. Germline V lookup: CDR1 MNHEY, CDR2 SMNVEV (reference sequence). V shed 6 bases, J shed 4 bases, and the junction held 6 bases outside the gene matches. The CDR3 is made up of 13 amino acids. CDR3 loop: CASRRQGVYEQYF. DNA for the CDR3: TGTGCCAGCAGAAGACAGGGAGTATACGAGCAGTACTTC.

This clone was detected only once. This chain links TRBV7-8 with TRBJ2-7, with TRBD2 identical over 8 bases. V dropped 0 bases and J dropped 0; count of bases not matched to a gene: 4. The CDR3 contains 16 residues. From germline, CDR1 is SGHVS and CDR2 FQNEAQ. The CDR3 DNA reads as TGTGCCAGCAGCTTAGCGGCGGGGGGCGCCTCCTACGAGCAGTACTTC. Its protein is CASSLAAGGASYEQYF.

This clone has a handful of counts. CDR3 sequence (DNA): TGCGCCAGCAGAACCGGGACAGGGGGTTCCCACGAGCAGTACTTC. It encodes CASRTGTGGSHEQYF. The chain carries TRBV5-1 and TRBJ2-7, with 11 bases lining up with TRBD1. The germline CDR1 and CDR2 sequences are SGHRS and YFSETQ. The trim removed 5 bases at V and 5 bases at J, leaving 9 bases unmatched. This CDR3 comprises 15 residues.

The J gene is TRBJ2-7, the V gene TRBV5-1; D unresolved. Germline CDR1 SGHRS, CDR2 YFSETQ. The V end lost 0 bases, the J end lost 3 bases, and 7 bases lay between the germline ends. CDR3 length: 13 residues. In DNA, the CDR3 is TGCGCCAGCAGCTTGGCTAGGCGCTACGAGCAGTACTTC. It yields the protein CASSLARRYEQYF.

The genes are TRBV28 and TRBJ1-3; TRBD1 matches 9 bases. In germline, CDR1 is MDHEN, CDR2 SYDVKM. This CDR3 region has 14 residues. Losses at the gene ends were 7 bases for V and 7 bases for J; bases not matched to a gene: 8. CDR3 loop: CASTTGTGLNTIYF. CDR3 DNA: TGTGCCAGCACTACCGGGACAGGGCTGAACACCATATATTTT.